The 13 T cell receptor beta chains below all came from one sample that was sequenced in a study of cytomegalovirus exposure and HLA in healthy donors. Researchers ran the PCR with 60 Vbeta and 13 Jbeta primers. Sequenced by immunoSEQ multiplex PCR; TCRdb stores in-frame clones only, minus some. The profile shows 140,000 to 150,000 clones, 75% to 80% of them singletons. Sequenced input: PBMCs. Receptors originate from a woman younger than 35 in good health and CMV-seropositive.

This clone was observed a few times. This rearrangement joins TRBV6-1 to TRBJ2-1; D perhaps matches TRBD1 (5 bases). This CDR3 has 17 residues. V gave up 5 bases and J gave up 0 bases, with 17 bases separating them. CDR1 MNHNS and CDR2 SASEGT come from the germline V gene. This chain's CDR3 is CASSQVGPTSSYNEQFF. CDR3 DNA: TGTGCCAGCAGTCAAGTGGGGCCTACAAGCTCCTACAATGAGCAGTTCTTC.

CDR3 sequence (DNA): TGTGCCACCAGCAGAGATATCGGTAACGAGCAGTACTTC. Amino acids: CATSRDIGNEQYF. This chain connects TRBV15 to TRBJ2-7; no definite D call. In germline, CDR1 is LNHNV, CDR2 YYDKDF (reference sequence). With 0 bases removed from V and 5 bases from J, the gap between germline ends came to 8 bases. This CDR3 is 13 amino acids long. Combining the CDR3 with reference TRBV15 and TRBJ2-7 gives the whole variable domain DAMVIQNPRYQVTQFGKPVTLSCSQTLNHNVMYWYQQKSSQAPKLLFHYYDKDFNNEADTPDNFQSRRPNTSFCFLDIRSPGLGDTAMYLCATSRDIGNEQYFGPGTRLTVT.

Concerning this clone itself: The same CDR3 is also encoded by other DNA sequences in this sample. The chain joins TRBV5-1 to TRBJ1-4; 7 bases map to TRBD1. The J segment lost 8 bases and the V segment lost 0 bases, leaving 4 bases of the junction unmatched. The CDR3 extends over 14 amino acids. CDR1 and CDR2 from the germline V gene are SGHRS and YFSETQ. The CDR3 coding sequence is TGCGCCAGCAGCTTGGGACAGGGAAACGAAAAACTGTTTTTT. It codes for CASSLGQGNEKLFF.

The chain couples TRBV5-1 to TRBJ1-1, with no clear D. Per germline, CDR1 SGHRS and CDR2 YFSETQ. V dropped 5 bases and J dropped 3 bases, with 14 bases sitting between them. CDR3 length: 14 residues. The CDR3 sequence is CASSRRGVDTEAFF. The CDR3 DNA reads TGCGCCAGCAGTCGACGAGGAGTAGACACTGAAGCTTTCTTT.

V is TRBV5-4 and J is TRBJ1-2; 9 bases are a match to TRBD1. This CDR3 has 14 amino acids. Germline lookup yields CDR1 SGHNT and CDR2 YYREEE (reference sequence). V dropped 3 bases and J dropped 4; count of bases not matched to a gene: 4. CDR3 amino acids: CASSYGQGTYGYTF. CDR3 in DNA: TGTGCCAGCAGCTACGGACAGGGGACCTATGGCTACACCTTC.

The gene calls are TRBV5-1 and TRBJ2-7, with D possibly being TRBD2 (5 bases). This CDR3 has 14 amino acids. V shed 0 bases and J shed 5 bases, with 12 bases lying between them. Looked up from germline, CDR1 is SGHRS and CDR2 is YFSETQ. Here the CDR3 reads CASSLESGNDEQYF. CDR3 coding DNA: TGCGCCAGCAGCTTGGAATCGGGGAACGACGAGCAGTACTTC.

The gene calls are TRBV16 and TRBJ1-2; 7 bases fit TRBD1. The CDR3 extends over 13 amino acids. From germline, CDR1 is KGHSY and CDR2 FQNENV. J gave up 4 bases and V 4 bases, and 3 bases lay outside the gene matches. CDR3 residues: CASSPTGFYGYTF. The CDR3 nucleotides are TGTGCCAGCAGCCCGACAGGGTTCTATGGCTACACCTTC.

V and J are TRBV28 and TRBJ1-4; D perhaps matches TRBD1 (6 bases). Per the germline V gene, CDR1 is MDHEN and CDR2 is SYDVKM. This CDR3 is built from 14 residues. V lost 4 bases, J lost 5 bases, and 11 bases lay in between. The CDR3 loop is CASSYRVQNEKLFF. The DNA of the CDR3 is TGTGCCAGCAGTTACAGGGTTCAAAATGAAAAACTGTTTTTT.

The CDR3: CASSPSGLAGEYTDTQYF. The CDR3 bases are TGTGCCAGCAGCCCTTCGGGACTAGCGGGTGAATACACAGATACGCAGTATTTT. The V gene is TRBV14, the J gene TRBJ2-3, with 12 bases lining up with TRBD2. This CDR3 is built from 18 residues. The V gene's germline CDR1 is SGHDN and CDR2 FVKESK. Unmatched junction bases numbered 10, after V lost 4 bases and J lost 2 bases.

This clone was seen a few times. CDR3 in DNA: TGTGCCATCAGTACCGCTTCCAGGGTGGGTACTGAAGCTTTCTTT. It translates to CAISTASRVGTEAFF. J is TRBJ1-1 and V is TRBV10-3; the D gene is possibly TRBD1 (5 bases). Germline loops: CDR1 ENHRY, CDR2 SYGVKD. With 5 bases removed from V and 5 bases from J, the gap between germline ends came to 18 bases. CDR3 length: 15 residues.

This chain connects TRBV28 to TRBJ2-7, with D unresolved. This CDR3 comprises 11 residues. Germline V gene lookup returns CDR1 MDHEN and CDR2 SYDVKM. Trimming pared 5 bases from V and 6 bases from J, leaving 8 bases between. CDR3 in amino acids: CASSPASEQYF. The CDR3 nucleotides are TGTGCCAGCAGTCCCGCTAGCGAGCAGTACTTC. The full variable domain, with the rest looked up from reference TRBV28 and TRBJ2-7, is DVKVTQSSRYLVKRTGEKVFLECVQDMDHENMFWYRQDPGLGLRLIYFSYDVKMKEKGDIPEGYSVSREKKERFSLILESASTNQTSMYLCASSPASEQYFGPGTRLTVT.

This clone has just a few counts. V usage is TRBV29-1 and J usage is TRBJ2-7, with D unclear. The CDR3 is made up of 13 amino acids. In germline, CDR1 is SQVTM, CDR2 ANQGSEA. V lost 4 bases to trimming and J lost 2 bases, with 12 bases between them. The CDR3 nucleotides are TGCAGCGTTGTGGCCCCCAACACCTACGAGCAGTACTTC. Its protein is CSVVAPNTYEQYF.

This sequence joins TRBV5-8 and TRBJ2-5; D perhaps matches TRBD2 (6 bases). The CDR3 runs 13 residues. The ends were cut back, 4 bases at V and 3 bases at J, with 10 bases in the middle. Germline values: CDR1 SGHTS, CDR2 YDEGEE. CDR3 sequence (DNA): TGTGCCAGCAGCCTGGGACTGAAAGAGACCCAGTACTTC. Protein sequence: CASSLGLKETQYF.